This T cell receptor (beta chain) appears in the sequencing data of a study of shared clonotypes between healthy human individuals. Of note for this clone: Its target is not known.

Germline V gives CDR1 MDHEN, CDR2 SYDVKM. There are 15 residues in the CDR3. Trimming removed 2 bases from V and 4 bases from J; junction bases left unmatched: 4. Study-wide results and limits: The authors expected sequencing depth to affect clonotype sharing among donors. The study's rarefaction showed incomplete sorted-subset sequencing despite large depth.

The study ran the assay at deep level. Every immunoSEQ plate was one replicate of a subset's evenly spread DNA. Some clones are missing from TCRdb's copy, which holds only in-frame ones; the method was immunoSEQ multiplex PCR. This table holds about 530,000 clones, 95% to 97% found once. Sequencing was performed on naive CD4+ T cells sorted from blood. Subset here: CD45RA+ positively selected. The chain links TRBV28 to TRBJ1-2, with 10 bases lining up with TRBD1. This TCR was sampled from a woman aged 30 to 39 in good health. For the CDR3, the DNA is TGTGCCAGCAGTTTAAGGGGACAGGGGACCTATGGCTACACCTTC. Translation gives CASSLRGQGTYGYTF.